A selection of T cell receptor beta chains follows, all from one sample in a study of fetal regulatory T cell absence and autoimmunity. Measured with immunoSEQ multiplex PCR; TCRdb has only the in-frame clones, and not every one. The sample lists 95,000 to 100,000 clones, approximately 75% occurring once. The source material was pancreas tissue. These receptors were collected from a male donor with IPEX syndrome. The CDR3 runs from the conserved cysteine through the conserved F or W. Rows may omit the clone size; those that give it use once, few, many or a size class.

TRBJ2-7 - TRBV6-1 CASRWTSGYYEQYF
TRBJ2-2 few TRBV5-5 CASSLTSGSVGELFF
TRBJ2-5 - TRBV7-8 CASEGGWEETQYF
TRBJ1-2 once TRBV14 CASSQDLNNNYGYTF
TRBJ2-1 - TRBV21-1 CASSYRRDAYNEQFF
TRBJ2-5 - TRBV5-1 CASSWRSGSHLGETQYF
TRBJ2-3 - TRBV6-5 CASSPTGRRADTQYF
TRBJ1-6 few TRBV6-5 CASSSGYNSPLHF
TRBJ2-1 - TRBV30 CAWSFYNEQFF
TRBJ1-1 - TRBV6-1 CASSELEAFF
TRBJ1-3 - TRBV11-3 CASSLHSTGNTIYF
TRBJ1-2 - TRBV19 CASSTRQGESGYTF
TRBJ2-1 - TRBV5-1 CASNRVPFSNEQFF
TRBJ1-1 - TRBV6-6 CASSYDGDTEAFF
TRBJ1-4 - TRBV19 CASSSPGTATNEKLFF
TRBJ2-2 - TRBV12-5 CASGFKGFGGELFF
TRBJ2-2 few TRBV5-1 CASSLGVKNTGELFF
TRBJ2-3 - TRBV5-6 CASSRSGRVTDTQYF
TRBJ1-2 - TRBV9 CASSVAAGGNYGYTF
TRBJ1-2 once TRBV19 CASSTFGSSYGYTF
TRBJ1-1 - TRBV18 CASSLTGSEHTEAFF
TRBJ2-7 few TRBV5-5 CASSWNSGSSALVYEQYF
TRBJ1-1 - TRBV4-1 CASSQAPSGGGTEAFF
TRBJ2-2 - TRBV11-3 CASSLGSNTGELFF
TRBJ2-1 - TRBV5-1 CASSLAGDNEQFF
TRBJ1-3 - TRBV2 CASSEAGGASGNTIYF
TRBJ2-7 - TRBV5-1 CASSPDWDAYEQYF
TRBJ2-7 - TRBV4-1 CASSRLDQTEQYF
TRBJ2-7 - TRBV2 CASSNYDRGLGEQYF
TRBJ1-1 - TRBV5-1 CASSTRPSRELAGLINLRAEAFF
TRBJ2-1 - TRBV27 CASRSGGGKAYNEQFF
TRBJ1-2 - TRBV5-5 CASSQDRGGFSNYGYTF